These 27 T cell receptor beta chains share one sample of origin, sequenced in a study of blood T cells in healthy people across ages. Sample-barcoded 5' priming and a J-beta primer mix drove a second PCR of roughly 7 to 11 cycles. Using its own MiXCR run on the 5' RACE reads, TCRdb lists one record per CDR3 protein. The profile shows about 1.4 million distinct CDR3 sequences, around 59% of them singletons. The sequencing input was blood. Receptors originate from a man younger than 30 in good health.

CDR3 nucleotide sequence: TGTGCCAGCAGCTTAGATTCCCGAGCAGGGGGAAAAGAGACCCAGTACTTC. This gives the protein CASSLDSRAGGKETQYF. The V gene is TRBV11-3, the J gene TRBJ2-5; 7 bases align to TRBD1. Germline lookup yields CDR1 SGHNT and CDR2 YENEEA. CDR3 length equals 17 residues. Unmatched junction bases numbered 10, after V lost 0 bases and J lost 3 bases.

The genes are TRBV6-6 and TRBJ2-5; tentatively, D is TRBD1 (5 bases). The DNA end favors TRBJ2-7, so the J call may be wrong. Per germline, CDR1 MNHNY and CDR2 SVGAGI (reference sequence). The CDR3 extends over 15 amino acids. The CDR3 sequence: CASSYRRDQGSEQYF. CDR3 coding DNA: TGTGCCAGCAGTTACAGGCGAGATCAGGGCTCCGAGCAGTACTTC.

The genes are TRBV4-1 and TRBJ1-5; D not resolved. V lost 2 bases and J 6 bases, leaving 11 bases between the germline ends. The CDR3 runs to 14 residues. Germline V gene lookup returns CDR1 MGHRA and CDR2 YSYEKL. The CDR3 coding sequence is TGCGCCAGCAGCCAATCCCCGGGGATTCAGCCCCAGCATTTT. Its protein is CASSQSPGIQPQHF.

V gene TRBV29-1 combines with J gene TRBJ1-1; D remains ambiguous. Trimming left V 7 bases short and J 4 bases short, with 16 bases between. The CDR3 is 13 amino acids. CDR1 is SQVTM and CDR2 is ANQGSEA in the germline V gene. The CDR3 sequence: CSGLLGLSTEAFF. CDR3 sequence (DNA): TGCAGCGGCCTGCTTGGGCTCAGCACTGAAGCTTTCTTT.

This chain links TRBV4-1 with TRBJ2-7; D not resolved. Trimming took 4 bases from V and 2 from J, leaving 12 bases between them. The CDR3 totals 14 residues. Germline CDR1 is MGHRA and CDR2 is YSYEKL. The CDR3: CASSPISSTYEQYF. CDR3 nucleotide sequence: TGCGCCAGCAGCCCAATATCCAGTACCTACGAGCAGTACTTC.

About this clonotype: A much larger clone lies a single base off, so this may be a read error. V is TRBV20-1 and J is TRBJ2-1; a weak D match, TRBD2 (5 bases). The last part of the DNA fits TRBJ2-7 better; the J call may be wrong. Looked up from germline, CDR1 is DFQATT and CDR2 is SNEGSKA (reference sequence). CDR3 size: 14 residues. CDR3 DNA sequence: TGCAGTGCTAGATCCCCTACTAGAGACAATGAGCAGTACTTC. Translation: CSARSPTRDNEQYF.

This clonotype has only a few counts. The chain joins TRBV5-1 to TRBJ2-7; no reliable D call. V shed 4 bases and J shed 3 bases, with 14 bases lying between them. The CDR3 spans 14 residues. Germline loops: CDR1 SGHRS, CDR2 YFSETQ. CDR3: CASSPPSRSYEQYF. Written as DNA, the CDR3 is TGCGCCAGCAGCCCCCCCTCTAGGAGCTACGAGCAGTACTTC.

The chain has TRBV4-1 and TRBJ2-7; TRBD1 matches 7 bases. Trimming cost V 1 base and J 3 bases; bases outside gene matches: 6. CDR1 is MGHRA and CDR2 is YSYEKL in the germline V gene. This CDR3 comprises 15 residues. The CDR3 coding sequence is TGCGCCAGCAGCCAAGTAGGAGACAGGGTCTACGAGCAGTACTTC. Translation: CASSQVGDRVYEQYF.

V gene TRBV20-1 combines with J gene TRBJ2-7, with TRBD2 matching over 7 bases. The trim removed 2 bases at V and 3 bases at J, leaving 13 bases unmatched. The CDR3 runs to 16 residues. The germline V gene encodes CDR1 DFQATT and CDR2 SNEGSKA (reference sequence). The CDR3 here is CSARYGFTAGNYEQYF. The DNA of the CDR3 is TGCAGTGCTAGATACGGCTTTACAGCGGGAAACTACGAGCAGTACTTC.

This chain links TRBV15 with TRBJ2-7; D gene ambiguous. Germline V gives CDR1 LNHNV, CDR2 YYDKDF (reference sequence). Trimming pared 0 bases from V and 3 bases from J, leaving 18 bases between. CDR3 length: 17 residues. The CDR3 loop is CATSRDDIYSVLYEQYF. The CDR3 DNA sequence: TGTGCCACCAGCAGAGACGACATCTATTCGGTTCTCTACGAGCAGTACTTC.

CDR3 sequence (DNA): TGCAGTGCTACTGGGACTAGGAGTGACGAGCAGTACTTC. Translation: CSATGTRSDEQYF. This sequence joins TRBV20-1 and TRBJ2-7, with 8 bases aligning to TRBD2. This CDR3 has 13 residues. Germline values: CDR1 DFQATT, CDR2 SNEGSKA (reference sequence). J gave up 5 bases and V 4 bases, and 7 bases lay outside the gene matches.

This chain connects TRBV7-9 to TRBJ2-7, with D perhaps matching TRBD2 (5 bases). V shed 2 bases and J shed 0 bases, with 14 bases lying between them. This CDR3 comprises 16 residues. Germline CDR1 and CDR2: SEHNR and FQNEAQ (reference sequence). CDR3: CASSLTGNPGSYEQYF. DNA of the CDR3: TGTGCCAGCAGCTTAACCGGGAACCCGGGCTCCTACGAGCAGTACTTC.

In DNA, the CDR3 is TGTGCCAGCAGTAGGGAACTGCGCGAGCAGTACTTC. It specifies CASSRELREQYF. This chain connects TRBV12-3 or TRBV12-4 to TRBJ2-7; D is unclear. Trimming took 5 bases from V and 6 from J, leaving 11 bases between them. The CDR3 contains 12 residues.

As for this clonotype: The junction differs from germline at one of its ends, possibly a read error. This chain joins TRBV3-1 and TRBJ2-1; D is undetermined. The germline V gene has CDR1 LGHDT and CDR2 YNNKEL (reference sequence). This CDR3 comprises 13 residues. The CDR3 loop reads CAGSQYSYNEQFF. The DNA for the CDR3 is TGTGCCGGCAGCCAATATTCCTACAATGAGCAGTTCTTC.

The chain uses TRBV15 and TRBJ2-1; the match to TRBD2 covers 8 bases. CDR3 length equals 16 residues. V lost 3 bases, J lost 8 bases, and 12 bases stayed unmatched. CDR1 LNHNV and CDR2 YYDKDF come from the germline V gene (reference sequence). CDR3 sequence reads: CATSSSTGTRLYEQFF. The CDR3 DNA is TGTGCCACCAGCAGCAGCACCGGGACTAGACTTTATGAGCAGTTCTTC.

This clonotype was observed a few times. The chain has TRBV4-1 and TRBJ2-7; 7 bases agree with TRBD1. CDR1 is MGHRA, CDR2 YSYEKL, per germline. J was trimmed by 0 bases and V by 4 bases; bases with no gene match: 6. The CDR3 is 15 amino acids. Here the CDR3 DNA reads TGCGCCAGCAGCCGAACAGGGGATAGCTCCTACGAGCAGTACTTC. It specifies CASSRTGDSSYEQYF.

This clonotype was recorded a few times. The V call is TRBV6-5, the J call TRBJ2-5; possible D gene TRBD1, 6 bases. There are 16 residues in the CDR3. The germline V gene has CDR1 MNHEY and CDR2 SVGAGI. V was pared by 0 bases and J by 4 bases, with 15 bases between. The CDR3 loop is CASSYSLGARRETQYF. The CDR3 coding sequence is TGTGCCAGCAGTTACTCGCTGGGGGCGCGGAGAGAGACCCAGTACTTC.

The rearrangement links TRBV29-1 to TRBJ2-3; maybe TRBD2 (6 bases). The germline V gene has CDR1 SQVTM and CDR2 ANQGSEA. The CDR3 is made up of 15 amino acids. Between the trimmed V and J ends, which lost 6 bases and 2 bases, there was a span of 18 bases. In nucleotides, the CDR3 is TGCAGCGTCCCACAGACGGGAGATGTCACAGATACGCAGTATTTT. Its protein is CSVPQTGDVTDTQYF.

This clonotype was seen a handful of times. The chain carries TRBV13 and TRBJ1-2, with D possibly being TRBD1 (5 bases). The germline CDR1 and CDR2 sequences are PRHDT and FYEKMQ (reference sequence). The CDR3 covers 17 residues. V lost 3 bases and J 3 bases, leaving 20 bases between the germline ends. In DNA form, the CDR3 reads TGTGCCAGCAGCTTTGGACAAACCCCCTCCAGGGACTATGGCTACACCTTC. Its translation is CASSFGQTPSRDYGYTF.

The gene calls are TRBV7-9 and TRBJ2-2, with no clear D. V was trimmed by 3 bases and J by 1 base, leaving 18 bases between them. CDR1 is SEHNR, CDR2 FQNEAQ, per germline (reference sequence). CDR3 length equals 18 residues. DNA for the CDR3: TGTGCCAGCAGCTTTCTTACCGACCCCTTAGGGAACACCGGGGAGCTGTTTTTT. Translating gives CASSFLTDPLGNTGELFF.

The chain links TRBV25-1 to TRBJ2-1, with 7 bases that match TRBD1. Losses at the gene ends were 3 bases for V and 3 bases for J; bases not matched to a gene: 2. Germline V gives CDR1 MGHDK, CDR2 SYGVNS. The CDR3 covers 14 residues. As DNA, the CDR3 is TGTGCCAGCAGTGATGGGGACAGCTACAATGAGCAGTTCTTC. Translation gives CASSDGDSYNEQFF.

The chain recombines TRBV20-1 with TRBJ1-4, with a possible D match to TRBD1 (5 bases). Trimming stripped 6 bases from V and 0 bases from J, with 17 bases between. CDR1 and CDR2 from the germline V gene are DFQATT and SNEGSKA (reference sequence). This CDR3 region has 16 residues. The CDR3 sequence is CSAIEGRRTTNEKLFF. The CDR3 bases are TGCAGTGCCATAGAGGGACGGAGAACAACTAATGAAAAACTGTTTTTT.

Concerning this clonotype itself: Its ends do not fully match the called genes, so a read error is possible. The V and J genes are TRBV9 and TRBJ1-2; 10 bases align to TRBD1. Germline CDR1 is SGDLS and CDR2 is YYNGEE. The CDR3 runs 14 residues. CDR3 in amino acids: CVSSAGTGAYGYTF. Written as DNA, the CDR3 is TGTGTCAGCAGCGCCGGGACAGGGGCCTATGGCTACACCTTC.

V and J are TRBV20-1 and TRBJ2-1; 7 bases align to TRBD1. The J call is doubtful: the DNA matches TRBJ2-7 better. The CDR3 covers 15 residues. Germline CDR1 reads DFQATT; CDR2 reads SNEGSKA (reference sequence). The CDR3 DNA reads TGCAGTGCTAGACACAGGGGATTTGCCTACAATGAGCAGTACTTC. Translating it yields CSARHRGFAYNEQYF.

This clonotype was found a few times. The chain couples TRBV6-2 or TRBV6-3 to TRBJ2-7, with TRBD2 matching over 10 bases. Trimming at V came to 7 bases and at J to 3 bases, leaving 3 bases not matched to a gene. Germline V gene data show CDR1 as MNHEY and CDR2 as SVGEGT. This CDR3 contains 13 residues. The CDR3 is CASTRLAGYEQYF. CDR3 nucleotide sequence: TGTGCCAGCACTCGACTAGCGGGCTACGAGCAGTACTTC.

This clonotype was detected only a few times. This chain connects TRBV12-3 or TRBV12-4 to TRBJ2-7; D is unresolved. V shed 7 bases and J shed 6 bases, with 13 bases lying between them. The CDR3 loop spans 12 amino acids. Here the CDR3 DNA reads TGTGCCAGCACTCCCGATTTAGCCGAGCAGTACTTC. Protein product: CASTPDLAEQYF.

CDR3: CASSRTAQGVSGYTF. The CDR3, as DNA: TGTGCCAGCAGCCGCACAGCTCAGGGCGTCAGTGGCTACACCTTC. J is TRBJ1-2 and V is TRBV4-2; weak D call: TRBD1 (5 bases). Germline values: CDR1 LGHNA, CDR2 YNFKEQ. Trimming left V 4 bases short and J 7 bases short, with 19 bases between. The CDR3 is made up of 15 amino acids.